The 26 T cell receptor beta chains below all came from one sample that was sequenced in a study of blood T cells in healthy people across ages (dated by TCRdb to 2015 to 2017). Libraries were made using 5' RACE. The sequencing machine was an Illumina HiSeq 2500. The second PCR ran for about 6 to 12 cycles and used a J-beta primer mix along with a sample-barcoded 5' primer. The raw public data were reprocessed by TCRdb itself: fastp quality trimming at Q25, MiXCR clonotype calling, in-frame beta chains only. Each record represents a unique CDR3 protein, reported with the most common genes and DNA among its rows. For this sample the table gives hundreds of thousands of distinct CDR3 sequences, of which less than 25% were detected only once. Approximately 10% of the sample lies in the top ten. The same data also went into a second study, on T cells of mothers and their children.

The sample was blood. These receptors were collected from a boy aged 5-17 years in good health.

The chain combines TRBV4-1 with TRBJ2-3; 12 bases fit TRBD2. CDR3 length equals 15 residues. Trimming cost V 6 bases and J 2 bases; bases outside gene matches: 3. CDR1 and CDR2 (germline): MGHRA, YSYEKL. Here the CDR3 reads CASSPSGGATDTQYF. CDR3 coding DNA: TGCGCCAGCAGTCCTAGCGGGGGGGCCACAGATACGCAGTATTTT.

This clonotype was recorded a few times. J is TRBJ2-1 and V is TRBV7-9; D may correspond to TRBD1 or TRBD2 (5 bases each). The CDR3 is 13 amino acids. V was clipped by 7 bases and J by 6 bases, with 13 bases between them. In germline, CDR1 is SEHNR, CDR2 FQNEAQ (reference sequence). The CDR3 DNA follows: TGTGCCAGCACCAACTTGAGGGGCAATGAGCAGTTCTTC. Amino acid sequence: CASTNLRGNEQFF. The full variable domain, its missing parts supplied by reference TRBV7-9 and TRBJ2-1, is DTGVSQNPRHKITKRGQNVTFRCDPISEHNRLYWYRQTLGQGPEFLTYFQNEAQLEKSRLLSDRFSAERPKGSFSTLEIQRTEQGDSAMYLCASTNLRGNEQFFGPGTRLTVL.

Only a few counts were recorded for this clonotype. This rearrangement joins TRBV4-3 to TRBJ2-6, with D possibly being TRBD2 (6 bases). CDR1 and CDR2 (germline): LGHNA, YSLEER. This CDR3 spans 17 amino acids. V was shortened by 2 bases and J by 3 bases, with 14 bases between the two germline ends. Here the CDR3 DNA reads TGCGCCAGCAGCCAAACGCGGGGCACAAGTGGGGCCAACGTCCTGACTTTC. Translated: CASSQTRGTSGANVLTF.

In nucleotides, the CDR3 is TGTGCCAGCAGTTCCCGACTAGCGGGAGCTTCCGAGCAGTACTTC. Translated, it gives CASSSRLAGASEQYF. The chain links TRBV28 to TRBJ2-7; 12 bases fit TRBD2. V shed 4 bases, J shed 6 bases, and the junction held 7 bases outside the gene matches. CDR3 length equals 15 residues. Per the germline V gene, CDR1 is MDHEN and CDR2 is SYDVKM.

The chain combines TRBV20-1 with TRBJ2-5; perhaps TRBD2 as D (6 bases). V lost 3 bases, J lost 5 bases, and 13 bases lay in between. CDR1 is DFQATT and CDR2 is SNEGSKA in the germline V gene (reference sequence). The CDR3 extends over 13 amino acids. The CDR3 protein is CSASKAGRETQYF. CDR3 coding DNA: TGCAGTGCTAGTAAGGCGGGACGGGAGACCCAGTACTTC.

In regard to this clonotype: The junction departs from germline at one end; a sequencing error may be responsible. The V and J genes are TRBV5-1 and TRBJ1-4; tentative D call: TRBD1 (5 bases). CDR1 is SGHRS, CDR2 YFSETQ, per germline. The CDR3 length is 14 residues. The CDR3 nucleotides are TGCGCCAGCAGTTTGGGGGACTTTAATGAAAAACTGTTTTTT. It encodes CASSLGDFNEKLFF.

This chain uses TRBV3-1 with TRBJ1-1; D is uncertain. The germline V gene encodes CDR1 LGHDT and CDR2 YNNKEL (reference sequence). V lost 4 bases, J lost 11 bases, and 11 bases lay in between. The CDR3 runs 11 residues. The CDR3 protein is CASSREQAAFF. CDR3 nucleotides: TGTGCCAGCAGCCGGGAGCAGGCGGCTTTCTTT.

This clonotype was seen more than once but under ten times. The chain has TRBV4-2 and TRBJ2-4, with TRBD2 matching over 12 bases. From germline, CDR1 is LGHNA and CDR2 YNFKEQ. CDR3 length: 18 residues. The ends lost 1 base at V and 3 bases at J; junction bases unmatched: 7. The CDR3 DNA reads TGTGCCAGCAGCCAAGTTGCACTAGCGGGAGGAGTCAAAAACATTCAGTACTTC. It yields the protein CASSQVALAGGVKNIQYF.

V and J are TRBV6-1 and TRBJ2-5, with 9 bases fitting TRBD1. The better agreement between TRBJ2-7 and the DNA end casts doubt on the J call. Germline assignment: CDR1 MNHNS and CDR2 SASEGT. CDR3 length: 17 residues. The CDR3 sequence: CASSPIYETGGIYEQYF. The CDR3 DNA is TGTGCCAGCAGCCCTATCTACGAGACAGGGGGTATCTACGAGCAGTACTTC.

The chain couples TRBV28 to TRBJ1-1, with TRBD1 identical over 7 bases. The trim removed 4 bases at V and 1 base at J, leaving 6 bases unmatched. In germline, CDR1 is MDHEN, CDR2 SYDVKM. The CDR3 length is 15 residues. In nucleotides, the CDR3 is TGTGCCAGCAGTTCACCGGGACAGAAGAACACTGAAGCTTTCTTT. This codes for CASSSPGQKNTEAFF.

This clonotype was seen more than once but under ten times. The chain joins TRBV7-2 to TRBJ2-1; D unclear. This CDR3 has 17 amino acids. The ends were cut back, 1 base at V and 2 bases at J, with 15 bases in the middle. Germline CDR1 is SGHTA and CDR2 is FQGNSA. The CDR3 sequence: CASSLVHGEAPYNEQFF. The CDR3 coding sequence is TGTGCCAGCAGCTTAGTCCACGGTGAAGCCCCCTACAATGAGCAGTTCTTC.

This chain links TRBV27 with TRBJ1-1, with a tentative D call TRBD1 (6 bases). Germline V gene lookup returns CDR1 MNHEY and CDR2 SMNVEV (reference sequence). CDR3 length: 17 residues. The V gene lost 2 bases and the J gene lost 5 bases, with 21 bases spanning the gap. CDR3 nucleotide sequence: TGTGCCAGCAGTTTACGATCAGGGGACGTCGTCGGGACTGAAGCTTTCTTT. It encodes CASSLRSGDVVGTEAFF.

This clonotype occurred a few times. V is TRBV28 and J is TRBJ1-2; 7 bases are shared with TRBD1. The CDR3 consists of 12 residues. The V segment lost 7 bases and the J segment 6 bases; nucleotides outside the gene matches: 5. The germline V gene encodes CDR1 MDHEN and CDR2 SYDVKM. The CDR3 spells CASTDRVHGYTF. CDR3 coding DNA: TGTGCCAGCACAGACAGGGTCCATGGCTACACCTTC.

Comments on this clonotype: An end of the junction does not agree with germline; a read error may underlie this. The V and J genes are TRBV18 and TRBJ1-2, with 7 bases lining up with TRBD1. The CDR3 loop spans 13 amino acids. CDR1 is KGHSH, CDR2 LQKENI, per germline. CDR3 residues: CVSSPDRNYGYTF. Written as DNA, the CDR3 is TGTGTCAGCTCACCGGACAGGAACTATGGCTACACCTTC.

This rearrangement joins TRBV11-2 to TRBJ2-3, with D tentatively TRBD1 (5 bases). Germline V lookup: CDR1 SGHAT, CDR2 FQNNGV. This CDR3 has 17 amino acids. V gave up 3 bases and J gave up 2 bases, with 18 bases separating them. The chain's CDR3 is CASSFPSRDNPTDTQYF. CDR3 in DNA: TGTGCCAGCAGCTTCCCCTCCAGGGATAACCCCACAGATACGCAGTATTTT.

This clonotype was seen a handful of times. The rearrangement links TRBV6-5 to TRBJ1-2, with 8 bases matching TRBD1. The trim removed 0 bases at V and 6 bases at J, leaving 0 bases unmatched. The CDR3 runs 13 residues. The germline CDR1 and CDR2 sequences are MNHEY and SVGAGI. The CDR3 coding sequence is TGTGCCAGCAGTTACTCGACAGGGGATGGCTACACCTTC. Translation gives CASSYSTGDGYTF.

V gene TRBV24-1 combines with J gene TRBJ2-2; D perhaps matches TRBD1 (5 bases). The ends were cut back, 3 bases at V and 6 bases at J, with 13 bases in the middle. Germline V lookup: CDR1 KGHDR, CDR2 SFDVKD. This CDR3 contains 15 residues. As DNA, the CDR3 is TGTGCCACCAGTGATCAGGGATCGATTCCCGGGGAGCTGTTTTTT. Protein: CATSDQGSIPGELFF.

There are a few counts of this clonotype. The rearrangement uses TRBV19 and TRBJ2-7; 8 nucleotides align to TRBD2. V shed 5 bases, J shed 1 base, and the junction held 4 bases outside the gene matches. The CDR3 length is 14 residues. CDR1 is LNHDA, CDR2 SQIVND, per germline (reference sequence). The CDR3 sequence: CASSLGRASYEQYF. The CDR3 coding sequence is TGTGCCAGTAGTCTCGGGAGGGCATCCTACGAGCAGTACTTC.

This chain joins TRBV20-1 and TRBJ2-5; tentatively, D is TRBD2 (5 bases). Germline assignment: CDR1 DFQATT and CDR2 SNEGSKA (reference sequence). V gave up 6 bases and J gave up 1 base, with 15 bases separating them. The CDR3 sequence is 14 residues long. CDR3 sequence (DNA): TGCAGTGCGGACGTCGGAGGTTCCCAAGAGACCCAGTACTTC. This sequence encodes CSADVGGSQETQYF.

This clonotype was seen at least ten times. The V call is TRBV11-2, the J call TRBJ2-4; D is perhaps TRBD1 (6 bases). Germline-derived CDR1 and CDR2 are SGHAT and FQNNGV. This CDR3 region has 15 residues. V was trimmed by 3 bases and J by 8 bases, leaving 17 bases between them. CDR3 amino acids: CASSFQGSAPDIQYF. CDR3 sequence (DNA): TGTGCCAGCAGCTTTCAGGGGTCAGCGCCAGACATTCAGTACTTC. The variable domain in full, completed from reference TRBV11-2 and TRBJ2-4, reads EAGVAQSPRYKIIEKRQSVAFWCNPISGHATLYWYQQILGQGPKLLIQFQNNGVVDDSQLPKDRFSAERLKGVDSTLKIQPAKLEDSAVYLCASSFQGSAPDIQYFGAGTRLSVL.

The CDR3, as DNA: TGCGCCAGCAGCACCGGGACAGGGGGCGGAGAGACCCAGTACTTC. Translating gives CASSTGTGGGETQYF. V is TRBV10-2 and J is TRBJ2-5; 12 nucleotides line up with TRBD1. The CDR3 sequence is 15 residues long. Germline trimming cut 6 bases from V and 4 bases from J; bases unmatched to any gene: 6. Germline V gives CDR1 WSHSY, CDR2 SAAADI.

This clonotype was recorded a few times. V usage is TRBV20-1 and J usage is TRBJ2-5, with 7 bases lining up with TRBD1. The CDR3 covers 21 residues. With V trimmed by 3 bases and J by 0 bases, 25 bases remained unmatched. In germline, CDR1 is DFQATT, CDR2 SNEGSKA (reference sequence). The CDR3 DNA sequence: TGCAGTGCTAGTGACGTTGCCTCAGACAGGGAGCAAAAGACGTACCAAGAGACCCAGTACTTC. This codes for CSASDVASDREQKTYQETQYF.

This clonotype was detected only a few times. V gene TRBV27 combines with J gene TRBJ2-7, with D unclear. Germline V lookup: CDR1 MNHEY, CDR2 SMNVEV (reference sequence). This CDR3 contains 12 residues. V was trimmed by 5 bases and J by 7 bases, leaving 12 bases between them. The CDR3 DNA is TGTGCCAGCAGTCCCGGTACAAGGGAGCAGTACTTC. It codes for CASSPGTREQYF.

V usage is TRBV7-2 and J usage is TRBJ2-1; perhaps TRBD2 as D (5 bases). Judging by the DNA end, TRBJ2-5 fits better; the J call may be wrong. CDR1 and CDR2 from the germline V gene are SGHTA and FQGNSA. The CDR3 has 12 residues. The CDR3: CASSLGGGTQYF. The CDR3 region has the DNA TGTGCCAGCAGCTTAGGAGGAGGGACCCAGTACTTC.

The chain recombines TRBV20-1 with TRBJ1-1; unclear D gene. The V and J ends lost 3 bases and 0 bases respectively, with 14 bases between them. The germline CDR1 and CDR2 sequences are DFQATT and SNEGSKA (reference sequence). This CDR3 spans 15 amino acids. The CDR3 DNA sequence: TGCAGTGCTAGGGGGAGACACAACATGAACACTGAAGCTTTCTTT. Protein: CSARGRHNMNTEAFF.

A few counts support this clonotype. The J gene is TRBJ2-1, the V gene TRBV27; tentative D call: TRBD2 (6 bases). From germline, CDR1 is MNHEY and CDR2 SMNVEV (reference sequence). With 6 bases removed from V and 6 bases from J, the gap between germline ends came to 12 bases. CDR3 length: 13 amino acids. DNA for the CDR3: TGTGCCAGCAGCCGGGACTTGCTCAATGAGCAGTTCTTC. Residues: CASSRDLLNEQFF.